This record covers a single T cell receptor (beta chain). This clone came up once. Which antigen it targets is not known. No clone much larger than this one lies a single base away; base qualities are absent. The data originate from a study of blood T cell repertoires in COVID-19 (dated by TCRdb to the early 2020s). The study in broad terms: The collaborator samples originated in the United States, Italy and Spain and spanned the acute and convalescent phases of COVID-19. Where available, HLA class I and class II types were taken from metadata supplied by the sample provider and were not determined by assay-based typing. Samples came from the ongoing ImmuneRACE study (first 160 participants) plus 1,254 subjects from 6 global collaborators. The prospective study material was composed of cDNA or gDNA derived from T cells, B-cell-depleted T cells, or PBMCs. The repertoires were made available in a free public database intended to serve as a resource for research on the immune response to SARS-CoV-2. Nearly every sample came with metadata listing a de-identified subject ID, COVID-19 status, age in years and sex. Subjects who had been exposed to COVID-19, were actively infected with it, or had recovered from it provided the deeply sampled blood TCRbeta repertoires that made up the dataset.

Participants in the prospective study were enrolled through a virtual design, were aged roughly 18 to 95 years, and lived in some 24 United States geographic areas. In the prospective study, participants were assigned to cohorts based on the clinical history participants reported in a screening survey and a study questionnaire. Recovered participants in ImmuneRACE Cohort 3 were defined by two consecutive negative NP/OP PCR tests, clearance by a healthcare professional, or resolution of symptoms. Mobile phlebotomists in the prospective study collected whole blood, serum and a nasopharyngeal or oropharyngeal swab from every participant. Over a roughly two-month period, participants in the prospective study had the option of providing additional blood draws and questionnaires. Before DNA extraction, blood samples from the prospective study were shipped at room temperature or frozen. TCRbeta CDR3 regions were amplified from genomic DNA using the immunoSEQ Assay, a bias-controlled multiplex PCR. Regarding the original processing steps: The number of nucleated cells in each sample was estimated by amplification of reference gene primers within the assay. To quantify the absolute abundance of each unique TCRbeta CDR3 rearrangement, sequence reads were collapsed and filtered. Productive Simpson clonality was computed per sample as the square root of Simpson's diversity index over productive rearrangements. Entries here come from immuneACCESS through TCRdb and include only in-frame sequences with V and J called. Some clones fail to appear in such tables; in the studies checked, an unresolved V gene covers under half of the shortfall, and the cause of the remainder is unknown. That table gives V, J and clone size, and the DNA gave D and trimming. This sample is represented by some 390,000 clones; 75% to 90% of them were singletons. Of the sample, 1.1% falls within the top ten clones.

General study outcomes and caveats: The amount of clinical and demographic metadata varied by source and participant and was provided uncurated.

V is pruned by 7 bases and J by 6 bases, leaving 5 bases of the junction without a gene match. Reading the germline V gene gives CDR1 MDHEN and CDR2 SYDVKM. The CDR3 numbers 13 residues from cysteine through phenylalanine. CDR3 DNA is the only sequence kept; it has 39 bases, read in frame from the first base. The sample comprised PBMCs or T cells enriched from blood (not recorded which). The chain uses TRBV28 and TRBJ2-1, and 8 junctional nucleotides match TRBD1. This clonotype originated in a man aged 30 to 39 who had recovered from COVID-19. This receptor carries the CDR3 CASNRGQGNEQFF. The sequenced DNA is TGTGCCAGCAACCGAGGACAGGGCAATGAGCAGTTCTTC. Here the CDR3 is joined to the reference TRBV28 and TRBJ2-1 genes, and the full variable domain is: DVKVTQSSRYLVKRTGEKVFLECVQDMDHENMFWYRQDPGLGLRLIYFSYDVKMKEKGDIPEGYSVSREKKERFSLILESASTNQTSMYLCASNRGQGNEQFFGPGTRLTVL.